This paragraph covers one T cell receptor beta chain sequence. The antigen remains undetermined. The source of the sample is a study of blood T cells in healthy people across ages. Study-wide results and caveats: TCR beta diversity per million T cells fell roughly linearly with age.

The CDR3 is made up of 12 amino acids. The germline V and J ends were trimmed by 5 bases and 4 bases, with 11 bases remaining between them. The germline gives CDR1 DFQATT, CDR2 SNEGSKA (reference sequence). A second PCR of roughly 7 to 11 cycles used a sample-barcoded 5' primer and a J-beta primer mix. Every cDNA was tagged by a template-switch adaptor with 12 random nucleotides. Via MiXCR, TCRdb re-called the 5' RACE reads, giving one row per CDR3 protein. The table has hundreds of thousands of distinct CDR3 sequences, roughly three fifths seen once. The TCR sequence derives from a man aged 35 to 55 in good health. The chain carries TRBV20-1 and TRBJ2-5; no reliable D call. The specimen sequenced was blood. The CDR3 protein is CSAQKTRETQYF. CDR3 coding DNA: TGCAGTGCTCAGAAGACGAGAGAGACCCAGTACTTC.